This T cell receptor (beta chain) originates from a study of T cell responses to AZD1222 COVID-19 vaccine. In the study overall: Analysis merged second doses at about 4 or about 12 weeks.

The study's findings and limits: The donor cohort was predominantly white British with a female majority, and clonal diversity may have been underestimated. Among vaccine-associated CD4 TCRs, coverage spanned spike, with dominance at 160-218 and 743-854.

The repertoire was sequenced with immunoSEQ multiplex PCR; TCRdb's copy has only in-frame clones and lacks some. Among roughly 120,000 clones listed, around nine tenths were seen once. The junction had 4 bases not matched to a gene; V was cut back by 4 bases and J by 3 bases. Germline V gives CDR1 SGHRS, CDR2 YFSETQ. This CDR3 has 14 amino acids. The sample holds one count of this clone. As yet, its antigen is unknown. The chain employs TRBV5-1 and TRBJ1-2; 9 bases line up with TRBD1. The specimen comprised peripheral blood, sampled on day 0 of AZD1222 vaccination. This clonotype originated in an adult in good health. The CDR3: CASSAGQGHYGYTF. Here the CDR3 DNA reads TGCGCCAGCAGCGCGGGACAGGGACACTATGGCTACACCTTC. Filled out from reference TRBV5-1 and TRBJ1-2, the complete variable domain reads KAGVTQTPRYLIKTRGQQVTLSCSPISGHRSVSWYQQTPGQGLQFLFEYFSETQRNKGNFPGRFSGRQFSNSRSEMNVSTLELGDSALYLCASSAGQGHYGYTFGSGTRLTVV.